This T cell receptor beta chain was identified during a study of cytomegalovirus exposure and HLA in healthy donors. Study-level points and caveats: Other equally common chains were less clonally expanded than HLA-associated TCR beta chains, a later analysis showed. 87-base-pair reads could not separate some V segments, including TRBV6-2 and TRBV6-3.

This clone has a handful of counts. The antigen remains undetermined. The V end lost 0 bases, the J end lost 5 bases, and 11 bases lay between the germline ends. This CDR3 has 14 amino acids. The germline V gene encodes CDR1 SGHNT and CDR2 YYREEE (reference sequence). This PCR relied on a set of 60 Vbeta primers and 13 Jbeta primers. Libraries were prepared by immunoSEQ multiplex PCR; TCRdb keeps only in-frame clonotypes and omits some of them. The data contain fewer than 150,000 clones, 75% to 90% of them singletons. The receptor comes from a female donor in good health and CMV-seronegative. Sequencing was done on a sample of PBMCs. This chain joins TRBV5-4 and TRBJ2-5; D is perhaps TRBD1 (5 bases). CDR3 in DNA: TGTGCCAGCAGCTTGGCAGTTAAGGGGGAGACCCAGTACTTC. The encoded protein is CASSLAVKGETQYF.